These 11 T cell receptor beta chains share one sample of origin, sequenced in a study of shared clonotypes between healthy human individuals. Clones were read by immunoSEQ multiplex PCR, and TCRdb kept only the in-frame ones, dropping some. The sample lists a few million clones, roughly 92% seen once, with 0.37% in the top ten. The sequencing sample was made of naive CD4+ T cells from PBMCs. Indicated subset: CD45RA+ positively selected. These receptors were taken from a man in his late teens or twenties in good health. Some clones in this sample may be carry-over from other donors' samples.

As concerns this clone: The sample contains more than one DNA sequence encoding this CDR3. The CDR3 spells CSVEGGSGANVLTF. CDR3 sequence (DNA): TGCAGCGTTGAAGGAGGCTCTGGGGCCAACGTCCTGACTTTC. The chain joins TRBV29-1 to TRBJ2-6; D remains unclear. Deletions cut 1 base from V and 0 bases from J, with 4 bases between. There are 14 residues in the CDR3. Germline values: CDR1 SQVTM, CDR2 ANQGSEA.

Points on this clone: The sample holds other DNA sequences that translate to the same CDR3. The CDR3 sequence is CASSLGGSGELFF. As DNA, the CDR3 is TGTGCCAGCAGCTTAGGGGGATCCGGGGAGCTGTTTTTT. The chain joins TRBV7-3 to TRBJ2-2, with D possibly being TRBD1 or TRBD2 (5 bases each). From germline, CDR1 is SGHTA and CDR2 FQGTGA. The CDR3 runs to 13 residues. Trimming left V 2 bases short and J 6 bases short, with 7 bases between.

The CDR3 region is CASSFASARERNTQYF. The CDR3 nucleotides are TGTGCCAGCAGTTTCGCGTCGGCGCGGGAGAGAAATACGCAGTATTTT. V usage is TRBV28 and J usage is TRBJ2-3; the match to TRBD2 covers 7 bases. Germline V gene lookup returns CDR1 MDHEN and CDR2 SYDVKM. The CDR3 extends over 16 amino acids. V gave up 3 bases and J gave up 7 bases; unmatched junction bases: 13.

This chain uses TRBV27 with TRBJ2-1; D gene unclear. This CDR3 region has 16 residues. The germline gives CDR1 MNHEY, CDR2 SMNVEV (reference sequence). The V end lost 6 bases, the J end lost 0 bases, and 15 bases lay between the germline ends. This chain's CDR3 is CASSLKGPSSYNEQFF. The CDR3 nucleotides read TGTGCCAGCAGCTTAAAGGGCCCGAGCTCCTACAATGAGCAGTTCTTC.

The chain uses TRBV7-2 and TRBJ2-2; 10 nucleotides agree with TRBD2. V gave up 0 bases and J gave up 6 bases; unmatched junction bases: 4. Germline V gene lookup returns CDR1 SGHTA and CDR2 FQGNSA. This CDR3 is built from 16 residues. Here the CDR3 DNA reads TGTGCCAGCAGCTTAGCAGCAGCGGGAGGGCCCGGGGAGCTGTTTTTT. Encoded protein: CASSLAAAGGPGELFF.

The chain employs TRBV20-1 and TRBJ1-1, with TRBD1 as a possible D gene (5 bases). The V gene's germline CDR1 is DFQATT and CDR2 SNEGSKA (reference sequence). V shed 6 bases and J shed 11 bases, with 16 bases lying between them. This CDR3 has 11 residues. CDR3 region: CSAREDGDAFF. The CDR3 DNA reads as TGCAGTGCCAGGGAAGATGGAGACGCTTTCTTT.

This clone occurred once. This chain connects TRBV5-6 to TRBJ2-2; 14 bases agree with TRBD2. From germline, CDR1 is SGHDT and CDR2 YYEEEE. The J segment lost 7 bases and the V segment lost 4 bases, leaving 9 bases of the junction unmatched. The CDR3 has 17 amino acids. Here the CDR3 reads CASSLSRTSGRIGELFF. The DNA of the CDR3 is TGTGCCAGCAGCCTCTCCCGGACTAGCGGGAGGATCGGGGAGCTGTTTTTT.

CDR3 sequence reads: CASSVRDTNTEAFF. The CDR3 coding sequence is TGTGCCAGCAGCGTTAGAGATACTAACACTGAAGCTTTCTTT. The chain carries TRBV9 and TRBJ1-1; D gene ambiguous. The CDR3 runs to 14 residues. Germline assignment: CDR1 SGDLS and CDR2 YYNGEE. With 2 bases removed from V and 2 bases from J, the gap between germline ends came to 10 bases.

CDR3 loop: CASSLRRRNEKLFF. For the CDR3, the DNA is TGTGCCAGCAGTTTAAGGAGACGTAATGAAAAACTGTTTTTT. The V gene is TRBV27, the J gene TRBJ1-4, with D unresolved. The germline gives CDR1 MNHEY, CDR2 SMNVEV (reference sequence). The V end was cut by 2 bases, the J end by 4 bases, with 8 bases between. The CDR3 runs 14 residues.

The rearrangement links TRBV18 to TRBJ2-1; unclear D gene. Germline-derived CDR1 and CDR2 are KGHSH and LQKENI. Trimming cost V 3 bases and J 5 bases, with 14 bases left between them. The CDR3 covers 15 residues. For the CDR3, the DNA is TGTGCCAGCTCACCCCCGTATATTCCTAACAATGAGCAGTTCTTC. Translated, it gives CASSPPYIPNNEQFF.

The rearrangement joins TRBV6-1 to TRBJ2-7; D may be TRBD1 (6 bases). The V and J ends lost 7 bases and 4 bases respectively, with 20 bases between them. Germline-derived CDR1 and CDR2 are MNHNS and SASEGT. CDR3 length equals 15 residues. CDR3 coding DNA: TGTGCCAGCATTTCGCCAGGGGCAACCTCGTACGAGCAGTACTTC. It translates to CASISPGATSYEQYF.